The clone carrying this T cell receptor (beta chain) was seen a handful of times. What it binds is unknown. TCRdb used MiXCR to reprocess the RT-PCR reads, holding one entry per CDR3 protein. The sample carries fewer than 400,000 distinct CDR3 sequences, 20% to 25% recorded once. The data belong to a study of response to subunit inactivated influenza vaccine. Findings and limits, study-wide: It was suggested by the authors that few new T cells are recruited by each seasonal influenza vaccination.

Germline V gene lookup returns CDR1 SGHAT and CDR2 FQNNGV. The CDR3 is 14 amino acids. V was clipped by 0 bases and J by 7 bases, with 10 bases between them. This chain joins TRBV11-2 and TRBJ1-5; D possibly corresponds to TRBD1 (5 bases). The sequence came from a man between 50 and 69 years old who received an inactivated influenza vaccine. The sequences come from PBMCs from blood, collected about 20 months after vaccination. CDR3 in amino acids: CASSLDPKGQPQHF. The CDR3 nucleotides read TGTGCCAGCAGCTTAGACCCCAAGGGGCAGCCCCAGCATTTT.